The present T cell receptor (beta chain) was sequenced within a study of shared clonotypes between healthy human individuals. Germline V CDR1 and CDR2: MNHNS, SASEGT. This CDR3 has 12 residues. Trimming removed 8 bases from V and 1 base from J, with 9 bases in between. Clones were read by immunoSEQ multiplex PCR, and TCRdb kept only the in-frame ones, dropping some. The sample carries about 2.4 million clones, under 95% recorded once. This sequence originates from a man between 18 and 29 years old in good health. Some clones in this sample may be carry-over from other donors' samples. V and J are TRBV6-1 and TRBJ2-7, with D unresolved. The sequenced sample was naive CD4+ T cells from PBMCs. Documented subset: CD45RA+ positively selected. The CDR3 sequence: CASCLGSYEQYF. CDR3 DNA sequence: TGTGCCAGCTGCCTAGGGTCCTACGAGCAGTACTTC.